Below are 25 T cell receptor beta chains sequenced from a single sample in a study of T cells in Graves' hyperthyroidism and ophthalmopathy. From RNA transcripts, TCR beta CDR3 regions were amplified. The study used the HTBI primer set for a first-round RT-PCR of the TCR CDR3. TCRdb re-called the multiplex PCR reads through MiXCR, storing one row per CDR3 protein. This table holds approximately 610,000 distinct CDR3 sequences, under 15% found once. Sample: blood. These receptors came from a middle-aged woman with Graves' ophthalmopathy.

This clonotype has at least ten counts. V gene TRBV6-2 or TRBV6-3 combines with J gene TRBJ2-2; 10 bases line up with TRBD2. CDR1 is MNHEY and CDR2 is SVGEGT in the germline V gene. This CDR3 is built from 17 residues. The V gene end was trimmed by 3 bases and the J gene end by 0 bases; junction bases not matched to a gene: 4. The CDR3 here is CASSYTSGTTNTGELFF. In DNA, the CDR3 is TGTGCCAGCAGTTATACTAGCGGGACCACGAACACCGGGGAGCTGTTTTTT.

There are many counts of this clonotype. The chain carries TRBV19 and TRBJ2-5; 7 bases align to TRBD1. V dropped 6 bases and J dropped 3; count of bases not matched to a gene: 4. The CDR3 runs to 13 residues. The germline V gene has CDR1 LNHDA and CDR2 SQIVND (reference sequence). CDR3 bases: TGTGCCAGTAGCAACAGGGGAGAAGAGACCCAGTACTTC. It codes for CASSNRGEETQYF.

The CDR3 nucleotides are TGTGCCAGCAGTTTAGGATTAGGAAACCAAGAGACCCAGTACTTC. It yields the protein CASSLGLGNQETQYF. The chain joins TRBV28 to TRBJ2-5; no firm D call. The CDR3 runs 15 residues. Trimming removed 2 bases from V and 0 bases from J, with 10 bases in between. Germline assignment: CDR1 MDHEN and CDR2 SYDVKM.

This chain connects TRBV30 to TRBJ2-7, with D unclear. Trimming took 3 bases from V and 2 from J, leaving 11 bases between them. The CDR3 has 13 residues. Germline-derived CDR1 and CDR2 are GTSNPN and SVGIG (reference sequence). This chain's CDR3 is CAWSPLGTYEQYF. In DNA, the CDR3 is TGTGCCTGGAGCCCTTTAGGCACCTACGAGCAGTACTTC.

This clonotype was seen repeatedly, ten times or more. This sequence joins TRBV6-1 and TRBJ2-7; D gene unclear. Per the germline V gene, CDR1 is MNHNS and CDR2 is SASEGT. V lost 8 bases to trimming and J lost 2 bases, with 25 bases between them. The CDR3 covers 17 residues. The CDR3 sequence: CASQFGPPSGTPYEQYF. CDR3 sequence (DNA): TGTGCCAGCCAATTCGGTCCGCCCTCCGGAACCCCCTACGAGCAGTACTTC.

This clonotype was detected ten times or more. The CDR3 bases are TGTGCCAGCAGTTTAATTTTGGGCGATGGCTACACCTTC. It yields the protein CASSLILGDGYTF. This chain connects TRBV28 to TRBJ1-2, with D hard to call. This CDR3 region has 13 residues. CDR1 and CDR2 (germline): MDHEN, SYDVKM. The V gene lost 2 bases and the J gene lost 6 bases, with 10 bases spanning the gap.

This clonotype was seen many times. This rearrangement joins TRBV19 to TRBJ1-1; no reliable D call. The germline V and J ends were trimmed by 7 bases and 0 bases, with 12 bases remaining between them. The germline CDR1 and CDR2 sequences are LNHDA and SQIVND (reference sequence). There are 14 residues in the CDR3. The CDR3 protein is CASTNHIMNTEAFF. The CDR3 DNA reads as TGTGCCAGTACCAATCACATAATGAACACTGAAGCTTTCTTT.

This clonotype has only a few counts. V usage is TRBV29-1 and J usage is TRBJ1-2; D is ambiguous. This CDR3 region has 13 residues. Trimming stripped 6 bases from V and 5 bases from J, with 16 bases between. The germline V gene has CDR1 SQVTM and CDR2 ANQGSEA. DNA for the CDR3: TGCAGCGTGGTCAGTGGCGGACCTTATGGCTACACCTTC. It codes for CSVVSGGPYGYTF.

The CDR3 sequence is CASSLDTGGTYEQYF. CDR3 DNA sequence: TGCGCCAGCAGCTTGGATACAGGGGGGACCTACGAGCAGTACTTC. The chain has TRBV5-1 and TRBJ2-7, with 8 bases that match TRBD1. Germline V gene lookup returns CDR1 SGHRS and CDR2 YFSETQ. This CDR3 has 15 residues. Trimming took 0 bases from V and 2 from J; bases not matched to a gene: 4.

The chain combines TRBV6-2 or TRBV6-3 with TRBJ1-3; 9 bases line up with TRBD1. With V trimmed by 7 bases and J by 2 bases, 3 bases remained unmatched. Germline V gene data show CDR1 as MNHEY and CDR2 as SVGEGT. The CDR3 sequence is 14 residues long. CDR3 residues: CASMTGGPGNTIYF. The DNA of the CDR3 is TGTGCCAGCATGACAGGGGGTCCTGGAAACACCATATATTTT.

This clonotype was detected ten times or more. The rearrangement links TRBV7-3 to TRBJ2-7; D might be TRBD1 or TRBD2, each matching 5 bases. Germline CDR1 is SGHTA and CDR2 is FQGTGA. The CDR3 length is 13 residues. V was cut by 5 bases and J by 6 bases, with 14 bases left in between. The CDR3 spells CASSPRGDAEQYF. CDR3 DNA: TGTGCCAGCAGCCCTCGAGGGGATGCCGAGCAGTACTTC.

The J gene is TRBJ1-2, the V gene TRBV12-3 or TRBV12-4, with D maybe TRBD1 (6 bases). This CDR3 has 17 amino acids. Trimming pared 8 bases from V and 0 bases from J, leaving 22 bases between. CDR3 sequence: CASPEGTGQGTNYGYTF. Written as DNA, the CDR3 is TGTGCCAGCCCTGAAGGCACTGGGCAGGGGACTAACTATGGCTACACCTTC.

In its sample, this clonotype was seen many times. The chain uses TRBV6-5 and TRBJ1-1; D remains ambiguous. Deletions cut 4 bases from V and 1 base from J, with 7 bases between. This CDR3 spans 13 amino acids. CDR1 is MNHEY, CDR2 SVGAGI, per germline. CDR3 in DNA: TGTGCCAGCAGTTCCCTGAAGAACACTGAAGCTTTCTTT. Translated: CASSSLKNTEAFF.

The chain combines TRBV27 with TRBJ1-5; the D gene is possibly TRBD1 (6 bases). CDR3 length: 16 amino acids. V was clipped by 8 bases and J by 0 bases, with 17 bases between them. CDR1 and CDR2 (germline): MNHEY, SMNVEV (reference sequence). CDR3 coding DNA: TGTGCCAGCGGCCCCGGACAGTTGGATAGCAATCAGCCCCAGCATTTT. Protein sequence: CASGPGQLDSNQPQHF.

This clonotype was seen repeatedly, ten times or more. This chain uses TRBV11-2 with TRBJ2-5; 9 bases match TRBD2. This CDR3 contains 14 residues. Per the germline V gene, CDR1 is SGHAT and CDR2 is FQNNGV. V trimming: 6 bases; J trimming: 4 bases; junction bases outside the gene matches: 6. The CDR3 sequence: CASSSGSWAETQYF. DNA for the CDR3: TGTGCCAGCAGTAGCGGGAGTTGGGCAGAGACCCAGTACTTC.

This clonotype has ten or more counts. V gene TRBV12-3 or TRBV12-4 combines with J gene TRBJ2-3; D possibly corresponds to TRBD2 (6 bases). Trimming took 3 bases from V and 2 from J, leaving 9 bases between them. This CDR3 is 14 amino acids long. CDR3 loop: CASSLRGNTDTQYF. In DNA, the CDR3 is TGTGCCAGCAGTTTGCGGGGAAACACAGATACGCAGTATTTT.

The chain links TRBV7-9 to TRBJ2-4; a weak D match, TRBD2 (6 bases). CDR3 length: 11 residues. Per germline, CDR1 SEHNR and CDR2 FQNEAQ (reference sequence). Trimming removed 3 bases from V and 9 bases from J, with 6 bases in between. The CDR3 loop reads CASSLEGIQYF. DNA of the CDR3: TGTGCCAGCAGCTTGGAGGGCATTCAGTACTTC.

The rearrangement links TRBV7-2 to TRBJ2-7; possibly TRBD1 for D (6 bases). The germline CDR1 and CDR2 sequences are SGHTA and FQGNSA. V was clipped by 0 bases and J by 4 bases, with 16 bases between them. This CDR3 has 16 amino acids. CDR3 DNA sequence: TGTGCCAGCAGCTTAGCTACCTCAGGGGTTCCTTACGAGCAGTACTTC. It yields the protein CASSLATSGVPYEQYF.

The table lists this clonotype with many counts. The rearrangement uses TRBV7-2 and TRBJ2-7; 12 nucleotides align to TRBD2. J gave up 7 bases and V 1 base, and 5 bases lay outside the gene matches. The CDR3 has 15 residues. Germline values: CDR1 SGHTA, CDR2 FQGNSA. CDR3 bases: TGTGCCAGCAGCTTAGTGTCCGGACTAGCGGGAGAGCAGTACTTC. This translates into CASSLVSGLAGEQYF. Full variable domain (rest looked up from reference TRBV7-2 and TRBJ2-7): GAGVSQSPSNKVTEKGKDVELRCDPISGHTALYWYRQSLGQGLEFLIYFQGNSAPDKSGLPSDRFSAERTGGSVSTLTIQRTQQEDSAVYLCASSLVSGLAGEQYFGPGTRLTVT.

This clonotype was found many times. The chain joins TRBV28 to TRBJ2-7; D is uncertain. Germline V gives CDR1 MDHEN, CDR2 SYDVKM. The CDR3 spans 13 residues. V lost 6 bases and J 3 bases, leaving 12 bases between the germline ends. This CDR3 reads CASSRDNDYEQYF. As DNA, the CDR3 is TGTGCCAGCAGCCGCGACAACGACTACGAGCAGTACTTC.

This clonotype was counted ten times or more. This sequence joins TRBV28 and TRBJ2-7; the D is unclear. This CDR3 has 16 amino acids. Deletions cut 0 bases from V and 2 bases from J, with 14 bases between. Germline V CDR1 and CDR2: MDHEN, SYDVKM. The CDR3 protein is CASSLWAKPSPYEQYF. CDR3 in DNA: TGTGCCAGCAGTTTATGGGCTAAGCCCTCTCCCTACGAGCAGTACTTC.

This clonotype was found many times. The chain has TRBV15 and TRBJ1-2; 7 nucleotides agree with TRBD1. V shed 7 bases, J shed 6 bases, and the junction held 14 bases outside the gene matches. Germline CDR1 LNHNV, CDR2 YYDKDF (reference sequence). This CDR3 is 15 amino acids long. DNA of the CDR3: TGTGCCACCACGAGGTGGGCTGGACAGGATAATGGCTACACCTTC. Translated: CATTRWAGQDNGYTF.

This clonotype was recorded many times. This chain connects TRBV28 to TRBJ2-2, with 10 positions matching TRBD1. The germline V gene encodes CDR1 MDHEN and CDR2 SYDVKM. The V gene end was trimmed by 4 bases and the J gene end by 6 bases; junction bases not matched to a gene: 8. The CDR3 length is 16 residues. CDR3 DNA sequence: TGTGCCAGCAGTTCAAGGGGACAGGGGAATGCCGGGGAGCTGTTTTTT. Its protein product is CASSSRGQGNAGELFF.

Ten or more counts support this clonotype. The V gene is TRBV18, the J gene TRBJ2-5; D call uncertain. V was pared by 2 bases and J by 1 base, with 14 bases between. The germline gives CDR1 KGHSH, CDR2 LQKENI. This CDR3 has 16 amino acids. Written as DNA, the CDR3 is TGTGCCAGCTCACCAGGTTGGGGATTAGGCCAAGAGACCCAGTACTTC. The encoded protein is CASSPGWGLGQETQYF.

The chain employs TRBV28 and TRBJ2-7; a weak D match, TRBD1 (6 bases). The V end lost 7 bases, the J end lost 2 bases, and 18 bases lay between the germline ends. The CDR3 covers 15 residues. Per germline, CDR1 MDHEN and CDR2 SYDVKM. The CDR3 protein is CASIRNRVLTYEQYF. The CDR3, as DNA: TGTGCCAGCATCAGGAACAGGGTTCTAACCTACGAGCAGTACTTC.